The 12 T cell receptor beta chains given below trace back to one sample, sequenced in a study of a mutant IDH1 vaccine in newly diagnosed glioma. Sample time point: week 11, during vaccination. The study gave 300 ug of mutant IDH1 20-mer peptide per vaccine dose, with topical imiquimod. Their cognate antigens are unknown. Profiled with immunoSEQ multiplex PCR; TCRdb holds only in-frame clones, not every one. The top ten clones hold 0.55% to 0.7% of a sample with 110,000 or so clones, about nine tenths of them seen once. This sample comprised PBMCs, obtained from a glioma patient whose treatment included an IDH1 peptide vaccine. All receptors derive from a woman between 50 and 59 years old with glioma.

The chain has TRBV5-1 and TRBJ2-1, with D hard to call. The germline V gene encodes CDR1 SGHRS and CDR2 YFSETQ. V was trimmed by 4 bases and J by 3 bases, leaving 11 bases between them. This CDR3 is 14 amino acids long. The CDR3 bases are TGCGCCAGCAGCCCCTCTCAAGGCTACAATGAGCAGTTCTTC. Protein product: CASSPSQGYNEQFF.

This chain connects TRBV6-6 to TRBJ2-7; a possible D gene is TRBD2 (6 bases). Germline lookup yields CDR1 MNHNY and CDR2 SVGAGI (reference sequence). With 2 bases removed from V and 4 bases from J, the gap between germline ends came to 9 bases. The CDR3 is made up of 13 amino acids. CDR3 amino acids: CASSYGGRYEQYF. As DNA, the CDR3 is TGTGCCAGCAGTTACGGGGGGAGGTACGAGCAGTACTTC.

This sequence joins TRBV5-1 and TRBJ1-1, with D maybe TRBD1 (5 bases). This CDR3 is 12 amino acids long. The V gene lost 6 bases and the J gene lost 2 bases, with 8 bases spanning the gap. Germline CDR1 reads SGHRS; CDR2 reads YFSETQ. CDR3 nucleotide sequence: TGCGCCAGCAATGGGGGAAACACTGAAGCTTTCTTT. This codes for CASNGGNTEAFF. The full variable domain, with the rest looked up from reference TRBV5-1 and TRBJ1-1, is KAGVTQTPRYLIKTRGQQVTLSCSPISGHRSVSWYQQTPGQGLQFLFEYFSETQRNKGNFPGRFSGRQFSNSRSEMNVSTLELGDSALYLCASNGGNTEAFFGQGTRLTVV.

The V gene is TRBV9, the J gene TRBJ1-2; D is undetermined. Germline V gene lookup returns CDR1 SGDLS and CDR2 YYNGEE. The CDR3 has 16 amino acids. Between the trimmed V and J ends, which lost 0 bases and 0 bases, there was a span of 12 bases. In DNA, the CDR3 is TGTGCCAGCAGCGTAGGGAATCGGGGAGCTAACTATGGCTACACCTTC. Translated, it gives CASSVGNRGANYGYTF. The full variable domain, with the rest looked up from reference TRBV9 and TRBJ1-2, is DSGVTQTPKHLITATGQRVTLRCSPRSGDLSVYWYQQSLDQGLQFLIQYYNGEERAKGNILERFSAQQFPDLHSELNLSSLELGDSALYFCASSVGNRGANYGYTFGSGTRLTVV.

The chain is built from TRBV18 and TRBJ2-7; 9 positions match TRBD2. This CDR3 contains 16 residues. After removal of 0 bases from V and 7 bases from J, the junction contained 10 bases not matched to a gene. Germline CDR1 is KGHSH and CDR2 is LQKENI. The CDR3 nucleotides are TGTGCCAGCTCACCACCGGGGGCGGGAGGGCCGTGGGAGCAGTACTTC. Protein: CASSPPGAGGPWEQYF.

V is TRBV18 and J is TRBJ1-6; TRBD1 might be the D (5 bases). This CDR3 is built from 14 residues. Germline assignment: CDR1 KGHSH and CDR2 LQKENI. V dropped 6 bases and J dropped 6 bases, with 12 bases sitting between them. DNA for the CDR3: TGTGCCAGCTCCCCGGGGGGATTTAATTCACCCCTCCACTTT. This gives the protein CASSPGGFNSPLHF.

The CDR3 nucleotides read TGTGCCAGCAGTCCAGCAAAGGGGCTGCACTACGAGCAGTACTTC. As protein: CASSPAKGLHYEQYF. The V call is TRBV6-1, the J call TRBJ2-7, with a tentative D call TRBD1 (5 bases). Trimming shortened V by 5 bases and J by 3 bases, and 17 bases separated the two germline ends. CDR1 is MNHNS, CDR2 SASEGT, per germline. The CDR3 contains 15 residues.

This chain connects TRBV10-3 to TRBJ2-3; 12 nucleotides match TRBD2. The CDR3 length is 16 residues. V was clipped by 0 bases and J by 4 bases; unmatched bases: 2. Germline CDR1 is ENHRY and CDR2 is SYGVKD. The CDR3 sequence: CAISESTSGSPDTQYF. CDR3 in DNA: TGTGCCATCAGTGAGTCGACTAGCGGGAGCCCAGATACGCAGTATTTT.

The count of this clone is one. The V call is TRBV5-5, the J call TRBJ2-5; a possible D gene is TRBD1 (5 bases). The V end lost 4 bases, the J end lost 5 bases, and 15 bases lay between the germline ends. The germline V gene encodes CDR1 SGHKS and CDR2 YYEKEE (reference sequence). The CDR3 has 14 residues. The CDR3 coding sequence is TGTGCCAGCAGCCCCGGTTTGGGGCAGGAGACCCAGTACTTC. Its protein product is CASSPGLGQETQYF.

The chain employs TRBV6-6 and TRBJ1-4, with unresolved D. This CDR3 is built from 13 residues. V was clipped by 5 bases and J by 6 bases, with 10 bases between them. CDR1 is MNHNY and CDR2 is SVGAGI in the germline V gene (reference sequence). As DNA, the CDR3 is TGTGCCAGCAGTCCCCGGGAGGATGAAAAACTGTTTTTT. It translates to CASSPREDEKLFF.

V gene TRBV6-6 combines with J gene TRBJ1-6; 8 nucleotides match TRBD1. The CDR3 consists of 15 residues. V gave up 4 bases and J gave up 8 bases; unmatched junction bases: 7. The V gene's germline CDR1 is MNHNY and CDR2 SVGAGI (reference sequence). CDR3: CASSSRDRGHSPLHF. The CDR3 bases are TGTGCCAGCAGTTCCCGAGACAGGGGACATTCACCCCTCCACTTT.

J is TRBJ1-6 and V is TRBV7-8, with D possibly TRBD1 on 5 matching bases. The CDR3 is 15 amino acids. Germline CDR1 reads SGHVS; CDR2 reads FQNEAQ. V was trimmed by 2 bases and J by 7 bases, leaving 12 bases between them. The CDR3 DNA follows: TGTGCCAGCAGCTTAAGACCCGCAGGGAATTCACCCCTCCACTTT. Its translation: CASSLRPAGNSPLHF.